These T cell receptor beta chains were read from a single sample in a study of blood T cell repertoires in COVID-19. Measured with immunoSEQ multiplex PCR; TCRdb has only the in-frame clones, and not every one. The table has 150,000 to 200,000 clones, 80% to 85% seen once; the top ten hold roughly 5.6%. The sequenced material came from PBMCs or T cells enriched from blood (not recorded which). These TCRs come from a man between 65 and 85 years old who had been exposed to COVID-19. The CDR3 runs from the conserved cysteine through the conserved F or W. D genes are given only for firm matches. Not all rows give a size; the values are once, few, many and, for expanded clones, a class.

D,V,size,J,DNA,CDR3
.,TRBV21-1,once,TRBJ2-2,TGTGCCAGCAGCAAAAGGAGGACTTCGAACACCGGGGAGCTGTTTTTT,CASSKRRTSNTGELFF
.,TRBV18,.,TRBJ2-2,TGTGCCAGCTCACCACCAGTGGGGCCGAACACCGGGGAGCTGTTTTTT,CASSPPVGPNTGELFF
.,TRBV7-9,.,TRBJ2-2,TGTGCCAGCAGCTTACAAGGAGGGGAGGTCACCGGGGAGCTGTTTTTT,CASSLQGGEVTGELFF
.,TRBV7-9,.,TRBJ1-3,TGTGCCAGCAGCTTAGGCTCGGGTGGCACCATATATTTT,CASSLGSGGTIYF
.,TRBV28,.,TRBJ2-7,TGTGCCAGCAGTGGCCAGGGCTACGAGCAGTACTTC,CASSGQGYEQYF
TRBD1,TRBV9,once,TRBJ1-6,TGTGCCAGCAGCGAGGACAGGGTTGATTCACCCCTCCACTTT,CASSEDRVDSPLHF
.,TRBV28,.,TRBJ1-2,TGTGCCAGCAACCCTAGTGGAGGGAACTATGGCTACACCTTC,CASNPSGGNYGYTF
.,TRBV25-1,.,TRBJ1-3,TGTGCCAGCAGTCCGGGGGGCCTGAGCTCTGGAAACACCATATATTTT,CASSPGGLSSGNTIYF
TRBD2,TRBV3-1/TRBV3-2,once,TRBJ2-7,TGTGCCAGCAAAGGACTAGCCTACGAGCAGTACTTC,CASKGLAYEQYF
.,TRBV19,.,TRBJ2-7,TGTGCCAGTAGACATAGTGAGCGCACCTACGAGCAGTACTTC,CASRHSERTYEQYF
TRBD1,TRBV10-3,once,TRBJ1-1,TGTGCCATCAGTGAGGGACAGGGGATGGGCACTGAAGCTTTCTTT,CAISEGQGMGTEAFF
.,TRBV6-2/TRBV6-3,.,TRBJ1-2,TGTGCCAGCAGTTACTCTCGGGGGAACGGCTACACCTTC,CASSYSRGNGYTF
TRBD2,TRBV6-1,.,TRBJ2-7,TGTGCCAGCAGTGATACGGGGGGACCCTACGAGCAGTACTTC,CASSDTGGPYEQYF
TRBD1,TRBV25-1,.,TRBJ2-1,TGTGCCAGCAACCCCGACAGGGGGCGAGGTGAGCAGTTCTTC,CASNPDRGRGEQFF
.,TRBV28,.,TRBJ1-2,TGTGCCAGCAGTTCCGGGTCCCAATATGGCTACACCTTC,CASSSGSQYGYTF
.,TRBV4-3,.,TRBJ1-2,TGCGCCAGCAGCCCCCCCTTTTCTAACTATGGCTACACCTTC,CASSPPFSNYGYTF
.,TRBV15,.,TRBJ1-5,TGTGCCACCAGCAGAGATCAATATCAGCCCCAGCATTTT,CATSRDQYQPQHF